Sequencing of this T cell receptor (beta chain) was carried out in a study of Ad26.COV2.S vaccination and SARS-CoV-2 variants. About this clone itself: Its antigen is not identified.

The table came from immunoSEQ multiplex PCR; TCRdb's copy has only in-frame clones and leaves some out. The sample consists of 350,000 to 500,000 clones, roughly 88% of them appearing once. General observations from the study: Non-spike TCR breadth was similar in vaccine and placebo recipients. Reported post-vaccination CD8+ and CD4+ T cell responses to spike showed substantial breadth. Recipients given vaccine exceeded placebo recipients in spike-specific TCR breadth.

Described treatment: roughly 20 received Ad26.COV2.S at low or high dose, single or two shots; about 5 received placebo; per-sample allocation not given. Samples were taken on day 63 after the first vaccine or placebo injection. In the vaccine, an Ad26 vector expressed the SARS-CoV-2 spike of the Wuhan strain. Per the germline V gene, CDR1 is WSHSY and CDR2 is SAAADI. V lost 4 bases to trimming and J lost 0 bases, with 22 bases between them. The CDR3 length is 19 residues. This clonotype was obtained from a person between 18 and 59 years old who received the Ad26.COV2.S COVID-19 vaccine or a placebo. The V gene is TRBV10-2, the J gene TRBJ2-4, with D perhaps assigned TRBD1 or TRBD2 (5 bases each). This sample comprised peripheral blood, obtained in a trial of Ad26.COV2.S vaccine versus placebo. The CDR3 coding sequence is TGCGCCAGCAGTGGCCCCGAGAGGGGTGGGGACCTAGCCAAAAACATTCAGTACTTC. Translation: CASSGPERGGDLAKNIQYF.